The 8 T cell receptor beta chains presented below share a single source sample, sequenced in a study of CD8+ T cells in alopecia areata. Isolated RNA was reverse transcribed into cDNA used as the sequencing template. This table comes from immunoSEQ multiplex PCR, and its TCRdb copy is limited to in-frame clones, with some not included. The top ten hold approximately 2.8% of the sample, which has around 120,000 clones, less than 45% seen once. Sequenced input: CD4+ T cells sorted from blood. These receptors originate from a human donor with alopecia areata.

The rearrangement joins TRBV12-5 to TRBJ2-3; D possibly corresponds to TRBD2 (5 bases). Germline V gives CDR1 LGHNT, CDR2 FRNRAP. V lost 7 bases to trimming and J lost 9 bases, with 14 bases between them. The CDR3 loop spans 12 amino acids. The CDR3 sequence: CASAPDSWTQYF. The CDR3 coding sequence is TGTGCTAGTGCCCCGGACTCGTGGACGCAGTATTTT.

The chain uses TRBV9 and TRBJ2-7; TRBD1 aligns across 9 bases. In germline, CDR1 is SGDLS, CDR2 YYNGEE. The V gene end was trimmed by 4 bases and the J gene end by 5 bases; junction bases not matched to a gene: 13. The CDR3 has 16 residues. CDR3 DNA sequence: TGTGCCAGCAGCCCGAAGATGGGACAGGGAATCAACGAGCAGTACTTC. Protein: CASSPKMGQGINEQYF.

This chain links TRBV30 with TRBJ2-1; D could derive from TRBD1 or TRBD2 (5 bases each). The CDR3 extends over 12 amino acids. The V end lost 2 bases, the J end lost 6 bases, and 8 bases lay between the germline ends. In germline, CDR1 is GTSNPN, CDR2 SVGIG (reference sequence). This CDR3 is CAWSRGSNEQFF. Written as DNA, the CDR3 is TGTGCCTGGAGTCGGGGCTCCAATGAGCAGTTCTTC.

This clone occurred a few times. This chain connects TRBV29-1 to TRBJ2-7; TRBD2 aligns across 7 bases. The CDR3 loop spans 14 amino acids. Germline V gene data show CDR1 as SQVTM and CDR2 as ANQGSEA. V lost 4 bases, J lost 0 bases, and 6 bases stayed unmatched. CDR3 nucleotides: TGCAGCGTTGTGGTCCGCGGGGGCTCCTACGAGCAGTACTTC. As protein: CSVVVRGGSYEQYF.

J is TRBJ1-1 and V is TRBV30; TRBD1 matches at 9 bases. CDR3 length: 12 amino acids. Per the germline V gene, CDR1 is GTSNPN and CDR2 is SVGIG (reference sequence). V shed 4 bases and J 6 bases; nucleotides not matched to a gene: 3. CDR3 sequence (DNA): TGTGCCTGGAAGAACAGGGGGCCTGAAGCTTTCTTT. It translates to CAWKNRGPEAFF.

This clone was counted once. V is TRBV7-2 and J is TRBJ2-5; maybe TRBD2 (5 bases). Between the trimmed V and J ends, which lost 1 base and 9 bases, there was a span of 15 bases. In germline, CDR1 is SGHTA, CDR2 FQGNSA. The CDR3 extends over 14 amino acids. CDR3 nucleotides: TGTGCCAGCAGCTTAGTTCTTCCGCCGGGGTCCCAGTACTTC. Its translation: CASSLVLPPGSQYF. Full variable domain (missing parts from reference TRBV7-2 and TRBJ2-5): GAGVSQSPSNKVTEKGKDVELRCDPISGHTALYWYRQSLGQGLEFLIYFQGNSAPDKSGLPSDRFSAERTGGSVSTLTIQRTQQEDSAVYLCASSLVLPPGSQYFGPGTRLLVL.

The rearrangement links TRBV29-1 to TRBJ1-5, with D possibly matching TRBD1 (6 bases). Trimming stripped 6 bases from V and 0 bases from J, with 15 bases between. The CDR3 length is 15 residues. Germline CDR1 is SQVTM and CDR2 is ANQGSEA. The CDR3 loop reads CSVLVTGPSNQPQHF. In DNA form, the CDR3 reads TGCAGCGTCCTCGTGACAGGCCCTAGCAATCAGCCCCAGCATTTT.

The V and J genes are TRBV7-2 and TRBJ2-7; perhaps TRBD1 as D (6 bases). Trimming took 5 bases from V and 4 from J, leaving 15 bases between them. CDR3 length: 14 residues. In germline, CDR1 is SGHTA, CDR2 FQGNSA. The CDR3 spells CASSQGYGPYEQYF. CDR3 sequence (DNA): TGTGCCAGCAGCCAGGGGTACGGGCCTTACGAGCAGTACTTC.